The rows below give T cell receptor beta chains drawn from one sample of a study of blood T cell repertoires in COVID-19. The assay was immunoSEQ multiplex PCR, and TCRdb's table has in-frame clones only and misses some. The sample records about 300,000 clones, approximately 88% being singletons. Input material: peripheral blood. These receptors came from a woman aged 25 to 39 who had recovered from COVID-19. CDR3s include the opening cysteine and the closing phenylalanine or tryptophan. D genes are given only for firm matches. Size is omitted from some rows. Given values are once, few, many or a class for expanded clones.

V	D	J	size	DNA	CDR3
TRBV7-6	.	TRBJ2-1	.	TGTGCCAGCAGCTTAACTAGCCGTTACAATGAGCAGTTCTTC	CASSLTSRYNEQFF
TRBV2	TRBD1	TRBJ1-1	.	TGTGCCAGCAGAGCCGGGACAGGGGGCGCGAACACTGAAGCTTTCTTT	CASRAGTGGANTEAFF
TRBV9	.	TRBJ1-3	.	TGTGCCAGCAGCGTAGAGACCGGGAACTCTGGAAACACCATATATTTT	CASSVETGNSGNTIYF
TRBV3-1/TRBV3-2	.	TRBJ1-5	few	TGTGCCAGCAGCCAAGATCGACAGGCCCAGCAGCCCCAGCATTTT	CASSQDRQAQQPQHF
TRBV11-2	TRBD1	TRBJ1-2	.	TGTGCCAGCAGTTGGGACAGGGGATATGGCTACACCTTC	CASSWDRGYGYTF
TRBV2	TRBD2	TRBJ2-1	.	TGTGCCAGCAGTGTTGAACGCGGGGGGCATGAGCAGTTCTTC	CASSVERGGHEQFF
TRBV28	.	TRBJ2-3	.	TGTGCCAGCAGTCCAGAGACAGGAAAGAGGTCAGATACGCAGTATTTT	CASSPETGKRSDTQYF
TRBV28	.	TRBJ1-5	once	TGTGCCAGCAGTCCGTCTATAGGGGCTCCGGAGCCCCAGCATTTT	CASSPSIGAPEPQHF
TRBV5-6	.	TRBJ2-3	.	TGTGCCAGCGGAGGCACGCATAAATACACAGATACGCAGTATTTT	CASGGTHKYTDTQYF
TRBV19	TRBD1	TRBJ1-5	.	TGTGCCAGTAGTGCGACAGGGGGCTCACAGCCCCAGCATTTT	CASSATGGSQPQHF
TRBV5-4	.	TRBJ1-1	.	TGTGCCAGCAGCCCCCCGGCAGGGAACGGTGAAGCTTTCTTT	CASSPPAGNGEAFF
TRBV30	.	TRBJ1-2	.	TGTGCCTGGACGAGGACACTTATTTATGGCTACACCTTC	CAWTRTLIYGYTF
TRBV6-5	.	TRBJ1-4	.	TGTGCCAGCAGTTACGAAAATAGAGAAAAACTGTTTTTT	CASSYENREKLFF
TRBV12-3/TRBV12-4	.	TRBJ1-2	.	TGTGCCAGCAGTTTAGGGACTCACTATGGCTACACCTTC	CASSLGTHYGYTF
TRBV27	TRBD2	TRBJ2-3	.	TGTGCCAGCAGTCCCGGACTAGCGGGGGCCGTTAGCACAGATACGCAGTATTTT	CASSPGLAGAVSTDTQYF
TRBV5-1	.	TRBJ1-1	.	TGCGCCAGCAGCTTCAGGGGAAAGGAGACTGAAGCTTTCTTT	CASSFRGKETEAFF
TRBV5-6	TRBD1	TRBJ2-3	.	TGTGCCAGCAGCTGGGGACAGGGCACAGATACGCAGTATTTT	CASSWGQGTDTQYF
TRBV5-6	TRBD1	TRBJ2-7	.	TGTGCCAGCAGCTTATACAGGGGCGAGCAGTACTTC	CASSLYRGEQYF
TRBV5-1	.	TRBJ2-7	.	TGCGCCAGCAGCCCTGACAGCCGCCTCTCCTACGAGCAGTACTTC	CASSPDSRLSYEQYF
TRBV7-2	TRBD1	TRBJ2-1	.	TGTGCCAGCAGACCTCCGGGACAGGGATCCTACAATGAGCAGTTCTTC	CASRPPGQGSYNEQFF
TRBV5-4	TRBD1	TRBJ2-1	.	TGTGCCAGCAGCTTGATGACAGGGGGAAATGAGCAGTTCTTC	CASSLMTGGNEQFF
TRBV7-2	.	TRBJ2-1	.	TGTGCCAGCAAGAGCAACGTGATCGTGGATGAGCAGTTCTTC	CASKSNVIVDEQFF
TRBV28	TRBD1	TRBJ1-4	many	TGTGCCAGCAGTTTAGGTTGGACAGGGGATGGAGAAAAACTGTTTTTT	CASSLGWTGDGEKLFF
TRBV6-2/TRBV6-3	.	TRBJ2-7	once	TGTGCCAGCAGTTTCGCAGGGGCCCGAGGCGAGCAGTACTTC	CASSFAGARGEQYF
TRBV18	TRBD1	TRBJ1-6	.	TGTGCCAGCTCACTAGGGACAGGTCTGGATTCACCCCTCCACTTT	CASSLGTGLDSPLHF
TRBV3-1/TRBV3-2	.	TRBJ1-1	.	TGTGCCAGCAGCCAAGAGGCAACCCAAAAGAACACTGAAGCTTTCTTT	CASSQEATQKNTEAFF
TRBV5-1	TRBD2	TRBJ2-5	.	TGCGCCAGCAGCCTCCTCCGAGCGGGGGGGAAAGAGACCCAGTACTTC	CASSLLRAGGKETQYF
TRBV18	TRBD1	TRBJ1-1	once	TGTGCCAGCTCATCGCAGGGGGTTGAAGCTTTCTTT	CASSSQGVEAFF
TRBV3-1/TRBV3-2	.	TRBJ1-2	.	TGTGCCAGCAGCCGAAGAGAAACCGACAGCTTTTATGGCTACACCTTC	CASSRRETDSFYGYTF
TRBV2	.	TRBJ1-5	.	TGTGCCAGCAGTGAATTTGGTGCGGGGAATAGCAATCAGCCCCAGCATTTT	CASSEFGAGNSNQPQHF
TRBV29-1	TRBD1	TRBJ2-7	.	TGCAGCGTTGTGCGGACAGGGGGCGCCGAGCAGTACTTC	CSVVRTGGAEQYF
TRBV4-1	TRBD2	TRBJ2-7	.	TGCGCCAGCAGCCCCCCTCGACTAGCGGGGGGACGGCAGTACTTC	CASSPPRLAGGRQYF
TRBV7-9	.	TRBJ1-1	.	TGTGCCAGCACCCCAGACAGCCCAGCTTTCTTT	CASTPDSPAFF
TRBV6-2/TRBV6-3	.	TRBJ2-3	.	TGTGCCAGCAGTTTTCCCCTGGACGGGCGGAAGGGGAGCACAGATACGCAGTATTTT	CASSFPLDGRKGSTDTQYF
TRBV7-9	TRBD1	TRBJ1-2	.	TGTGCCAGCAGCGAGGGACAGGGGGCGCGTGGCTACACCTTC	CASSEGQGARGYTF
TRBV7-9	TRBD1	TRBJ2-3	.	TGTGCCAGCAGGGGACAGGGAACGACAGATACGCAGTATTTT	CASRGQGTTDTQYF
TRBV20-1	.	TRBJ1-2	.	TGCAGTGCTAGTGCCCCCAAATGGGGCTTAAACTATGGCTACACCTTC	CSASAPKWGLNYGYTF
TRBV24-1	TRBD1	TRBJ2-3	.	TGTGCCACCAGTGACGTTGGCGGAGGACAGGGGAAGACAGATACGCAGTATTTT	CATSDVGGGQGKTDTQYF
TRBV7-9	.	TRBJ2-5	.	TGTGCCAGCAGCTTCAGCACAGGGATGGAGACCCAGTACTTC	CASSFSTGMETQYF
TRBV5-1	TRBD1	TRBJ1-2	.	TGCGCCAGCAGCAGGACAGGGACCGGCGTTAACTATGGCTACACCTTC	CASSRTGTGVNYGYTF
TRBV4-2	.	TRBJ1-4	.	TGTGCCAGCAGCCAAGAGGCCTCCCGGGAAGAAAAACTGTTTTTT	CASSQEASREEKLFF
TRBV6-6	.	TRBJ2-2	.	TGTGCCAGCAGTTCAGGGGTGCCCTACGGGGAGCTGTTTTTT	CASSSGVPYGELFF
TRBV10-3	TRBD1	TRBJ2-1	.	TGTGCCATCAGTGAACGATCCGGGACAGGTGCCTACAATGAGCAGTTCTTC	CAISERSGTGAYNEQFF
TRBV7-9	.	TRBJ2-3	once	TGTGCCAGCAGCTTAGGATACGGTGATACGCAGTATTTT	CASSLGYGDTQYF